This TCR beta chain was identified in a study of identical twins' blood T cells (dated by TCRdb to the early 2010s). In terms of the full investigation: Some 51 million Illumina reads were obtained across roughly 12 libraries, comprising six alpha-chain and six beta-chain libraries. To assess how genetics influences repertoire formation, the study used next-generation sequencing to compare the TCR alpha and beta chain repertoires of three pairs of monozygous twins. What the research found in general, with its limitations: The number of shared CDR3 clonotypes between two donors was mainly determined by the product of their cloneset sizes, and twins did not clearly deviate from this trend. Because the twins were reared together, environmental influences could not be excluded as an explanation for twin similarity. Among the most abundant TCRbeta clonotypes, every donor shared more CDR3 sequences with her own twin than with unrelated donors. Independent studies were stated to be required to validate the proposed role of the TCRalpha J segment in MHC recognition during thymic selection. V gene usage was reported to be markedly more similar within twin pairs than between unrelated donors, even among non-selected out-of-frame TCRbeta clonotypes.

Six healthy women forming three monozygous twin pairs were used as donors. All three twin pairs had been reared together, and it was thought likely that the same infectious agents and vaccines had been met by these twin pairs. RNA was isolated from peripheral blood mononuclear cells and used to prepare TCR cDNA libraries. Library preparation employed 5' RACE. Sequencing instrument: Illumina Genome Analyzer IIx. The RNA-based TCR cDNA libraries were made using a previously described protocol that was modified in several ways. To prevent cross-contamination, sample-specific barcodes were added to both ends of each TCR cDNA library during cDNA synthesis and amplification. As for the authors' bioinformatics: Each library contained 2.2 to 3.6 million CDR3-containing reads, and somewhere between about 95,000 and nearly 500,000 clonotypes were identified for each individual. Reads carrying improper barcode index combinations were removed, after which the MiTCR software was used to build a cloneset for each library. While assembling CDR3 clonotypes, MiTCR corrected PCR and sequencing errors and either filtered or rescued low-quality reads. Artificial out-of-frame clonotypes were mapped to in-frame sequences, with one indel allowed in the CDR3, and then removed. To measure how similar V and J gene usage was between donors, Jensen-Shannon divergence was divided by mean entropy. TCRdb ran its own pipeline on the public reads, namely fastp trimming at Q25 and MiXCR clone calling, and kept in-frame beta chains. Each CDR3 protein appears once, grouped with its most common genes and DNA. The V and J calls reflect TCRdb's pipeline rather than the authors' work. Across this sample there are 300,000 to 400,000 distinct CDR3 sequences, with approximately 30% seen only once. The top ten clonotypes cover roughly 5.5% of the sample.

This clonotype was detected ten times or more. The target of this receptor is not known. Base qualities are missing; no much larger clone stands one base away. The germline V gene (reference sequence) sets CDR1 to MNHEY and CDR2 to SMNVEV. The CDR3 measures 15 amino acids from cysteine to phenylalanine. The entry retains the CDR3 DNA only, 45 bases that are in frame from base 1. V is pruned by 4 bases and J by 1 base, leaving 5 bases of the junction without a gene match. What was sequenced was PBMCs. The V and J segments used are TRBV27 and TRBJ2-5; TRBD1 agrees with 8 junctional bases. This TCR derives from a woman aged 18-49 years in good health. The CDR3 region: CASSSFDRGQETQYF. The DNA is as follows: TGTGCCAGCAGTTCCTTCGACAGGGGCCAAGAGACCCAGTACTTC.